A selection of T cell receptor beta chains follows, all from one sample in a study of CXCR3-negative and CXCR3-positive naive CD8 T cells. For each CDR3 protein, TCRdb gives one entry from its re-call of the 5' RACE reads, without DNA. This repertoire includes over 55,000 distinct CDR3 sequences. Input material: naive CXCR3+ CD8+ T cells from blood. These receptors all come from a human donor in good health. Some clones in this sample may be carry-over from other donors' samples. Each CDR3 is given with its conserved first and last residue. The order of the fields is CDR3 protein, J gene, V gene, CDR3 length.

CDR3: CSVRGMDQPQHF
J: TRBJ1-5
V: TRBV29-1
length: 12

CDR3: CASSLSRLADHNEQFF
J: TRBJ2-1
V: TRBV11-2
length: 16

CDR3: CASSLEAGSTDTQYF
J: TRBJ2-3
V: TRBV7-7
length: 15

CDR3: CAITVDSDSWQYF
J: TRBJ2-7
V: TRBV10-3
length: 13

CDR3: CASSQGYNEQFF
J: TRBJ2-1
V: TRBV14
length: 12

CDR3: CSSSYYLTSTDTQYF
J: TRBJ2-3
V: TRBV27
length: 15

CDR3: CASSWGRLYEQYF
J: TRBJ2-7
V: TRBV27
length: 13

CDR3: CASSPREGYEQYF
J: TRBJ2-7
V: TRBV11-3
length: 13

CDR3: CASSPQNGYTF
J: TRBJ1-2
V: TRBV9
length: 11

CDR3: CASSDPSYEQYF
J: TRBJ2-7
V: TRBV9
length: 12

CDR3: CSARDPTVEDTQYF
J: TRBJ2-3
V: TRBV20-1
length: 14

CDR3: CASSDYGVAEAFF
J: TRBJ1-1
V: TRBV7-2
length: 13

CDR3: CASSSEVGFQPQHF
J: TRBJ1-5
V: TRBV27
length: 14

CDR3: CASSLSSGPLYNEQLF
J: TRBJ2-1
V: TRBV7-9
length: 16

CDR3: CASSPALGAGYGYTF
J: TRBJ1-2
V: TRBV28
length: 15

CDR3: CASSLAGTVTYEQYF
J: TRBJ2-7
V: TRBV7-2
length: 15

CDR3: CASSQGLYNEQFF
J: TRBJ2-1
V: TRBV4-1
length: 13

CDR3: CASRVGGTEAFF
J: TRBJ1-1
V: TRBV5-1
length: 12

CDR3: CASKRAGNYEQYF
J: TRBJ2-7
V: TRBV28
length: 13

CDR3: CASSPEGGQSYYEQYF
J: TRBJ2-7
V: TRBV7-9
length: 16

CDR3: CATSDGQGMNTEAFF
J: TRBJ1-1
V: TRBV24-1
length: 15

CDR3: CASSESWGNEQFF
J: TRBJ2-1
V: TRBV10-2
length: 13

CDR3: CASSYDGQVYGYTF
J: TRBJ1-2
V: TRBV6-5
length: 14

CDR3: CASSPKAGGGTGELFF
J: TRBJ2-2
V: TRBV7-2
length: 16

CDR3: CASSQSTGWMTSEAFF
J: TRBJ1-1
V: TRBV3-2
length: 16

CDR3: CASSQASGGPYEQYF
J: TRBJ2-7
V: TRBV4-3
length: 15

CDR3: CSVPGENTEAFF
J: TRBJ1-1
V: TRBV29-1
length: 12

CDR3: CASSRADTGELFF
J: TRBJ2-2
V: TRBV13
length: 13

CDR3: CSVVFIIYDYNEQFF
J: TRBJ2-1
V: TRBV29-1
length: 15

CDR3: CSVSGSYEQYF
J: TRBJ2-7
V: TRBV29-1
length: 11

CDR3: CASSLTTGTDEQYF
J: TRBJ2-7
V: TRBV7-8
length: 14

CDR3: CASSLGVGNTEAFF
J: TRBJ1-1
V: TRBV7-3
length: 14

CDR3: CASSLAEERAPYEQYF
J: TRBJ2-7
V: TRBV27
length: 16

CDR3: CASSFDGRVNSPLHF
J: TRBJ1-6
V: TRBV7-9
length: 15

CDR3: CASSGQASSYEQYF
J: TRBJ2-7
V: TRBV12-3/TRBV12-4
length: 14

CDR3: CASSLIRMRADTEAFF
J: TRBJ1-1
V: TRBV7-3
length: 16

CDR3: CSARDRAKFHEQFF
J: TRBJ2-1
V: TRBV20-1
length: 14

CDR3: CASSKTGTGSYEQYF
J: TRBJ2-7
V: TRBV28
length: 15

CDR3: CASSLDSKRDSPLHF
J: TRBJ1-6
V: TRBV7-6
length: 15

CDR3: CASTHGPTGNQPQHF
J: TRBJ1-5
V: TRBV7-9
length: 15

CDR3: CASSLPGETQYF
J: TRBJ2-5
V: TRBV7-6
length: 12

CDR3: CASSLKGGVYNEQFF
J: TRBJ2-1
V: TRBV6-5
length: 15

CDR3: CASTLSGGNQPQHF
J: TRBJ1-5
V: TRBV12-3/TRBV12-4
length: 14

CDR3: CSVEEAPNEQYF
J: TRBJ2-7
V: TRBV29-1
length: 12

CDR3: CASSSLAGGPGNIQYF
J: TRBJ2-4
V: TRBV28
length: 16

CDR3: CASSLGVQGWNEQYF
J: TRBJ2-7
V: TRBV5-6
length: 15

CDR3: CANQGYTGELFF
J: TRBJ2-2
V: TRBV28
length: 12

CDR3: CASSQDRRGVPYEQYF
J: TRBJ2-7
V: TRBV3-2
length: 16

CDR3: CASSKASPGDTGELFF
J: TRBJ2-2
V: TRBV21-1
length: 16

CDR3: CSAKGGTGELFF
J: TRBJ2-2
V: TRBV29-1
length: 12

CDR3: CASSPNSGPDEKLFF
J: TRBJ1-4
V: TRBV4-2
length: 15

CDR3: CASSFRSSYGQYF
J: TRBJ2-7
V: TRBV6-5
length: 13